These 7 T cell receptor beta chains were sequenced from one sample in a study of OX40 agonist ivuxolimab in advanced cancers. Library method: the immunoSEQ multiplex PCR assay. What TCRdb holds here is the immuneACCESS table cut down to in-frame rearrangements. Part of the clones is not present; checked against another copy, under half of the missing clones reflect an unresolved V gene, and the others are unexplained. The sample table holds about 160,000 clones, of which around 94% were seen once. The ten largest clones represent about 0.33% of the sample. The specimen was CD4+ or CD8+ T cells sorted from blood, collected in a trial of the OX40 agonist ivuxolimab. The source of these receptors is an adult with an advanced solid tumor such as melanoma, head and neck, liver or kidney cancer.

The chain carries TRBV9 and TRBJ1-1; D possibly corresponds to TRBD1 (5 bases). Per germline, CDR1 SGDLS and CDR2 YYNGEE. The ends were cut back, 3 bases at V and 5 bases at J, with 17 bases in the middle. CDR3 length: 15 residues. The CDR3 coding sequence is TGTGCCAGCAGCGCGCAGGGCGCGAGGGGAACTGAAGCTTTCTTT. This translates into CASSAQGARGTEAFF.

In its sample, this clone was seen once. The chain has TRBV19 and TRBJ1-6, with unresolved D. The CDR3 runs 15 residues. The V gene lost 0 bases and the J gene lost 3 bases, with 6 bases spanning the gap. Looked up from germline, CDR1 is LNHDA and CDR2 is SQIVND (reference sequence). The CDR3 nucleotides read TGTGCCAGTAGTATAGATTACGGCTATAATTCACCCCTCCACTTT. As protein: CASSIDYGYNSPLHF.

This sequence joins TRBV27 and TRBJ1-1, with D perhaps matching TRBD1 (6 bases). Trimming removed 3 bases from V and 1 base from J, with 18 bases in between. This CDR3 is 17 amino acids long. CDR1 is MNHEY and CDR2 is SMNVEV in the germline V gene (reference sequence). In nucleotides, the CDR3 is TGTGCCAGCAGTTTGTCGGGGGCGCGAAGAAGGAACACTGAAGCTTTCTTT. Translating it yields CASSLSGARRRNTEAFF.

The sample holds one count of this clone. This rearrangement joins TRBV6-6 to TRBJ2-7; the D gene is possibly TRBD2 (5 bases). Looked up from germline, CDR1 is MNHNY and CDR2 is SVGAGI (reference sequence). The CDR3 loop spans 14 amino acids. V was clipped by 5 bases and J by 3 bases, with 14 bases between them. CDR3 DNA: TGTGCCAGCAGTAACGGGCGGGCCTACTACGAGCAGTACTTC. It codes for CASSNGRAYYEQYF.

The chain combines TRBV5-1 with TRBJ2-3, with 8 nucleotides matching TRBD2. With V trimmed by 0 bases and J by 11 bases, 11 bases remained unmatched. This CDR3 comprises 15 residues. Germline V lookup: CDR1 SGHRS, CDR2 YFSETQ. The CDR3 region is CASSLGTSSLRVQYF. The CDR3 DNA is TGCGCCAGCAGCTTGGGGACTAGCAGCCTCCGGGTGCAGTATTTT.

The chain is built from TRBV11-2 and TRBJ2-7, with 14 bases lining up with TRBD2. Germline CDR1 and CDR2: SGHAT and FQNNGV. The CDR3 has 18 residues. With V trimmed by 4 bases and J by 1 base, 9 bases remained unmatched. The CDR3 protein is CASSSPGLAGAHSYEQYF. The CDR3, as DNA: TGTGCCAGCAGCTCACCGGGACTAGCGGGAGCCCATTCCTACGAGCAGTACTTC.

The chain has TRBV4-3 and TRBJ2-1; tentatively, D is TRBD2 (6 bases). The V and J ends lost 3 bases and 7 bases respectively, with 22 bases between them. CDR1 LGHNA and CDR2 YSLEER come from the germline V gene. The CDR3 covers 17 residues. In DNA, the CDR3 is TGCGCCAGCAGCCACACCTTAAGGATGGCGGCGGGAAATGAGCAGTTCTTC. Protein: CASSHTLRMAAGNEQFF.